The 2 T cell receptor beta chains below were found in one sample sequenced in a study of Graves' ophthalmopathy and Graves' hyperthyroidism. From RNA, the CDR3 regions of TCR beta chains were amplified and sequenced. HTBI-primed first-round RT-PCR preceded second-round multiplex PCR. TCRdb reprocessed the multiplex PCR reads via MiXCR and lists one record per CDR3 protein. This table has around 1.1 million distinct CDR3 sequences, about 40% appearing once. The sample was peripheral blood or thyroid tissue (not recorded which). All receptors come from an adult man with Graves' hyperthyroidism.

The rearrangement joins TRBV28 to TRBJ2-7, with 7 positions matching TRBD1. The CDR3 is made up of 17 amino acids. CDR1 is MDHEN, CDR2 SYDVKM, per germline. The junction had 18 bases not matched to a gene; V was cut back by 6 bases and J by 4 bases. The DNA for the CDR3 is TGTGCCAGCAGCCCGATTCGGACCCGGACAGGAGAGTACGAGCAGTACTTC. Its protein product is CASSPIRTRTGEYEQYF.

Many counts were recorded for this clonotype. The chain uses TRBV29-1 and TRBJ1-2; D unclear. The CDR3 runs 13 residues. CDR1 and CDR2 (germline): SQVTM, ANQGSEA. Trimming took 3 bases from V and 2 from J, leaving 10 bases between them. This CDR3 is CSVDEGWNYGYTF. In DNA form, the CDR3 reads TGCAGCGTTGATGAGGGCTGGAACTATGGCTACACCTTC.